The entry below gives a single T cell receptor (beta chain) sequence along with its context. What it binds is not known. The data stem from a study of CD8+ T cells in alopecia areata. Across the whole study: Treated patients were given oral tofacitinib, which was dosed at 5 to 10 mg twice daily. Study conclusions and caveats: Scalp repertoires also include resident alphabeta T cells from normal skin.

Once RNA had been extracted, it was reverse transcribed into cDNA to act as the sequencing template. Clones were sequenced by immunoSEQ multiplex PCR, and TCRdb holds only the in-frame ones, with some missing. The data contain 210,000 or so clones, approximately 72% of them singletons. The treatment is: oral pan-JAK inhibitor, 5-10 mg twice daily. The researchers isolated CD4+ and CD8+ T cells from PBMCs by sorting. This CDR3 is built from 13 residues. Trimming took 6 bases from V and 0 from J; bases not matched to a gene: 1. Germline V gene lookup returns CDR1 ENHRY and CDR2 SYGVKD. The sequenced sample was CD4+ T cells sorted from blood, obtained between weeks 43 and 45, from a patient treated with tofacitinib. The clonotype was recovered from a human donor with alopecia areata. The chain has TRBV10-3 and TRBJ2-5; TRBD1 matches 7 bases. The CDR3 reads CAIRGTDQETQYF. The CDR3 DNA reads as TGTGCCATCAGGGGGACAGACCAAGAGACCCAGTACTTC.